The 7 T cell receptor beta chains presented below share a single source sample, sequenced in a study of blood T cell repertoires in COVID-19 (dated by TCRdb to the early 2020s). The receptor library was made with the immunoSEQ multiplex PCR assay. TCRdb's version of the immuneACCESS table is confined to in-frame rearrangements and falls short of the full clone set. An unresolved V gene accounts for under half of the shortfall where checked; the remainder is of unknown origin. The sample table records about 220,000 clones; 75% to 85% of these occur just once. Of the sample, around 2.5% is held by the ten largest clones. Input material: peripheral blood. The receptors shown here come from a woman in her 70s with COVID-19, enrolled during active disease.

V is TRBV11-3 and J is TRBJ2-5; weak D call: TRBD1 (5 bases). CDR1 is SGHNT, CDR2 YENEEA, per germline. Deletions cut 1 base from V and 5 bases from J, with 11 bases between. The CDR3 is 14 residues long. The chain's CDR3 is CASSLGRGSETQYF. CDR3 in DNA: TGTGCCAGCAGCTTAGGAAGGGGATCGGAGACCCAGTACTTC. The full variable domain, with the rest looked up from reference TRBV11-3 and TRBJ2-5, is EAGVVQSPRYKIIEKKQPVAFWCNPISGHNTLYWYLQNLGQGPELLIRYENEEAVDDSQLPKDRFSAERLKGVDSTLKIQPAELGDSAVYLCASSLGRGSETQYFGPGTRLLVL.

V usage is TRBV6-5 and J usage is TRBJ2-4; 9 nucleotides agree with TRBD2. CDR1 and CDR2 (germline): MNHEY, SVGAGI. There are 16 residues in the CDR3. J gave up 4 bases and V 0 bases, and 4 bases lay outside the gene matches. CDR3 in amino acids: CASSYSPAGGKNIQYF. The CDR3 region has the DNA TGTGCCAGCAGTTACTCCCCAGCGGGGGGTAAAAACATTCAGTACTTC.

This chain joins TRBV19 and TRBJ1-2; 9 bases are shared with TRBD1. This CDR3 is built from 15 residues. Germline V gives CDR1 LNHDA, CDR2 SQIVND (reference sequence). Trimming at V came to 7 bases and at J to 1 base, leaving 7 bases not matched to a gene. CDR3 residues: CASTPRQGDNYGYTF. CDR3 nucleotides: TGTGCCAGTACACCCCGACAGGGGGATAACTATGGCTACACCTTC. Full variable domain (outside the CDR3, taken from reference TRBV19 and TRBJ1-2): DGGITQSPKYLFRKEGQNVTLSCEQNLNHDAMYWYRQDPGQGLRLIYYSQIVNDFQKGDIAEGYSVSREKKESFPLTVTSAQKNPTAFYLCASTPRQGDNYGYTFGSGTRLTVV.

The J gene is TRBJ1-3, the V gene TRBV9; tentatively, D is TRBD1 (5 bases). Trimming left V 0 bases short and J 0 bases short, with 10 bases between. This CDR3 has 16 residues. The germline V gene has CDR1 SGDLS and CDR2 YYNGEE. CDR3 sequence: CASSVDPGNSGNTIYF. The CDR3 nucleotides read TGTGCCAGCAGCGTAGACCCAGGGAACTCTGGAAACACCATATATTTT.

This clone was seen once. The rearrangement uses TRBV4-2 and TRBJ1-5; the D gene is possibly TRBD1 (6 bases). In germline, CDR1 is LGHNA, CDR2 YNFKEQ. V was shortened by 4 bases and J by 4 bases, with 14 bases between the two germline ends. This CDR3 has 15 residues. The CDR3 is CASSPVTGSNQPQHF. In nucleotides, the CDR3 is TGTGCCAGCAGCCCCGTGACAGGCAGTAATCAGCCCCAGCATTTT.

This chain connects TRBV9 to TRBJ1-2; tentatively, D is TRBD1 (5 bases). Trimming cost V 0 bases and J 8 bases, with 32 bases left between them. The germline V gene has CDR1 SGDLS and CDR2 YYNGEE. The CDR3 is 20 amino acids. The CDR3 loop reads CASSVGVTVESVGGTIGYTF. CDR3 in DNA: TGTGCCAGCAGCGTAGGTGTAACGGTTGAGTCGGTCGGGGGGACGATCGGCTACACCTTC.

The chain is built from TRBV12-3 or TRBV12-4 and TRBJ1-5, with no clear D. V was pared by 6 bases and J by 5 bases, with 8 bases between. CDR3 length equals 12 residues. The CDR3 DNA follows: TGTGCCAGCAGGTCCAGTGATCAGCCCCAGCATTTT. Its protein product is CASRSSDQPQHF.